This TCR beta chain originates from a study of blood T cell repertoires in COVID-19. Study-wide background: T cells, B-cell-depleted T cells, or PBMCs provided the cDNA or gDNA that served as material.

Per the original methods: Scientists estimated how many nucleated cells there were by amplifying reference gene primers. The protocol was immunoSEQ multiplex PCR, while the TCRdb copy is restricted to in-frame clones and leaves out a portion. The DNA gave D and trimming, while V, J and clone size come from that table. The sample shows fewer than 250,000 clones, roughly 90% of them seen only once. Germline V gives CDR1 ENHRY, CDR2 SYGVKD. V lost 3 bases, J lost 6 bases, and 11 bases lay in between. The CDR3 totals 13 residues. Participants were aged about 18 to 90 years, lived in 20 to 25 US areas, and enrolled virtually. Clinical history reported by participants formed the basis on which cohorts were assigned.

This clonotype was sampled from a woman under 30 who had recovered from COVID-19. The sequenced material came from PBMCs or T cells enriched from blood (not recorded which). The chain couples TRBV10-3 to TRBJ1-2, with D perhaps matching TRBD1 (6 bases). This CDR3 is CAISETGTDGYTF. The CDR3 DNA reads as TGTGCCATCAGTGAAACAGGGACGGATGGCTACACCTTC.